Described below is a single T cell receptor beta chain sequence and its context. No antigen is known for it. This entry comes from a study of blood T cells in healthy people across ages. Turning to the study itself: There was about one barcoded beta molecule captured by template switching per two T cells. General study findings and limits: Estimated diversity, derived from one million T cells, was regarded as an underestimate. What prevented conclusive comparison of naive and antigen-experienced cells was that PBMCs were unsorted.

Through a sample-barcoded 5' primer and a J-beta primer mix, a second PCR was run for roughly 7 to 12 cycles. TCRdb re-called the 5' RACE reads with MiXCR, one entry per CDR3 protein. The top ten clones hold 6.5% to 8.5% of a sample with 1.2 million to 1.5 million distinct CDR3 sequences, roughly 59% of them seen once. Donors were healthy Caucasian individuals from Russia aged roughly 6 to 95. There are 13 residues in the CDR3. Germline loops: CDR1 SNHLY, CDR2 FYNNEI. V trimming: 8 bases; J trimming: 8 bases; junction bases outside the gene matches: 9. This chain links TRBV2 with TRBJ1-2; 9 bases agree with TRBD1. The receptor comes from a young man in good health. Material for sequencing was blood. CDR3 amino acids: CASGVRTGVGYTF. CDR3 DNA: TGTGCCAGCGGTGTGCGGACAGGGGTCGGCTACACCTTC.